There are a few counts of the clone carrying this T cell receptor beta chain. Its specificity is unknown. This sample is part of a study of beta chain features in type 1 diabetes. The wider study: Sorted cell examination encompassed roughly 110 million cells across all samples.

Study conclusions and caveats: TCRB CDR3 length was moderately but significantly reduced in all four CD4+ subsets of Type 1 diabetes patients. Among patients, naive, central memory and Treg TCRB repertoires appeared more similar than among healthy donors.

V was shortened by 4 bases and J by 9 bases, with 19 bases between the two germline ends. The CDR3 runs 15 residues. Germline lookup yields CDR1 MGHDK and CDR2 SYGVNS. TCRB transcripts that were expressed got sequenced, as all of the isolated RNA had been reverse transcribed. The repertoire was sequenced with immunoSEQ multiplex PCR; TCRdb's copy has only in-frame clones and lacks some. Seen here are hundreds of thousands of clones, 9.3% observed once, and the top ten hold roughly 1%. Per donor, one heparinised blood draw averaged about 100 mL. The sample was central memory CD4+ T cells from blood. This TCR came from a man younger than 45 with type 1 diabetes. The chain joins TRBV25-1 to TRBJ1-5; tentatively, D is TRBD1 (6 bases). The CDR3 spells CASSGSDRMHPPQHF. In nucleotides, the CDR3 is TGTGCCAGCAGTGGATCGGACAGAATGCATCCGCCCCAGCATTTT.